A selection of T cell receptor beta chains follows, all from one sample in a study of beta chain features in type 1 diabetes. The method was immunoSEQ multiplex PCR; TCRdb's version includes in-frame clones alone and lacks a portion of them. The table records 300,000 or so clones, 13% to 15% of them present only once. The sequenced sample was naive CD4+ T cells from blood. The receptors were gathered from a man under 40 with type 1 diabetes. Both conserved end residues are part of each CDR3. The D gene is left open where the match is weak. Expanded clones get a size class; other rows say once, few or many, or leave the size out.

V gene: TRBV7-9; clone size: .; J gene: TRBJ1-1; D gene: .; CDR3 DNA: TGTGCCAGCAGCTTAGAACAAAACACTGAAGCTTTCTTT; CDR3 protein: CASSLEQNTEAFF
V gene: TRBV9; clone size: few; J gene: TRBJ2-5; D gene: TRBD1; CDR3 DNA: TGTGCCAGCAGCGTAGTGGGGACAGGAGAGACCCAGTACTTC; CDR3 protein: CASSVVGTGETQYF
V gene: TRBV6-6; clone size: few; J gene: TRBJ1-2; D gene: TRBD1; CDR3 DNA: TGTGCCAGCAGTCGACATACGACAGGGGATGGCTACACCTTC; CDR3 protein: CASSRHTTGDGYTF
V gene: TRBV7-3; clone size: .; J gene: TRBJ1-2; D gene: TRBD1; CDR3 DNA: TGTGCCAGCAGCTTAGGGGGTCCGGGACAGGGACCTTATGGCTACACCTTC; CDR3 protein: CASSLGGPGQGPYGYTF
V gene: TRBV6-6; clone size: .; J gene: TRBJ2-3; D gene: TRBD1; CDR3 DNA: TGTGCCAGCAGTTGGGACAGGGGGGACACAGATACGCAGTATTTT; CDR3 protein: CASSWDRGDTDTQYF
V gene: TRBV7-9; clone size: .; J gene: TRBJ2-2; D gene: .; CDR3 DNA: TGTGCCAGCAGCTATGGAGGTGGGGACACCGGGGAGCTGTTTTTT; CDR3 protein: CASSYGGGDTGELFF
V gene: TRBV5-1; clone size: .; J gene: TRBJ2-7; D gene: TRBD2; CDR3 DNA: TGCGCCAGCAGCTTGCCTAGCGGGACGGAGCAGTACTTC; CDR3 protein: CASSLPSGTEQYF
V gene: TRBV4-3; clone size: few; J gene: TRBJ2-1; D gene: TRBD2; CDR3 DNA: TGCGCCAGCAGCCAATCTAGCGGGCGCTCCTACAATGAGCAGTTCTTC; CDR3 protein: CASSQSSGRSYNEQFF
V gene: TRBV18; clone size: few; J gene: TRBJ2-7; D gene: .; CDR3 DNA: TGTGCCAGCTCACCACAGGGGATGGAGATCTACGAGCAGTACTTC; CDR3 protein: CASSPQGMEIYEQYF
V gene: TRBV19; clone size: few; J gene: TRBJ2-5; D gene: .; CDR3 DNA: TGTGCCAGTAGTACCCGGAGTTACCAAGAGACCCAGTACTTC; CDR3 protein: CASSTRSYQETQYF
V gene: TRBV7-8; clone size: .; J gene: TRBJ1-5; D gene: .; CDR3 DNA: TGTGCCAGCAGTACAGGGCATCAGCCCCAGCATTTT; CDR3 protein: CASSTGHQPQHF
V gene: TRBV28; clone size: .; J gene: TRBJ1-1; D gene: .; CDR3 DNA: TGTGCCAGCAATTCGGTGGGGGCGAACACTGAAGCTTTCTTT; CDR3 protein: CASNSVGANTEAFF
V gene: TRBV7-2; clone size: few; J gene: TRBJ2-5; D gene: .; CDR3 DNA: TGTGCCAGCAGCTCGCGGGCGGAGACCCAGTACTTC; CDR3 protein: CASSSRAETQYF
V gene: TRBV29-1; clone size: few; J gene: TRBJ2-5; D gene: TRBD2; CDR3 DNA: TGCAGCGTTGGATGGGGTAATAGCGGGACAGAGACCCAGTACTTC; CDR3 protein: CSVGWGNSGTETQYF
V gene: TRBV10-3; clone size: .; J gene: TRBJ2-1; D gene: TRBD2; CDR3 DNA: TGTGCCATCAGTGAGGCCGGGACTAGGGCCTTCAATGAGCAGTTCTTC; CDR3 protein: CAISEAGTRAFNEQFF
V gene: TRBV2; clone size: .; J gene: TRBJ2-5; D gene: .; CDR3 DNA: TGTGCCAGCAGTGACTACGGGGAAGAGACCCAGTACTTC; CDR3 protein: CASSDYGEETQYF
V gene: TRBV7-2; clone size: .; J gene: TRBJ2-1; D gene: .; CDR3 DNA: TGTGCCAGCAGCTCCCGGGAGTCTGGCGAGCAGTTCTTC; CDR3 protein: CASSSRESGEQFF
V gene: TRBV27; clone size: .; J gene: TRBJ2-7; D gene: TRBD2; CDR3 DNA: TGTGCCAGCAGTTTAGCGGGAGCGTCCTACGAGCAGTACTTC; CDR3 protein: CASSLAGASYEQYF
V gene: TRBV19; clone size: few; J gene: TRBJ2-1; D gene: TRBD1; CDR3 DNA: TGTGCCAGTAGTCCGAGGGACAGGGGGTTTTACAATGAGCAGTTCTTC; CDR3 protein: CASSPRDRGFYNEQFF
V gene: TRBV7-6; clone size: .; J gene: TRBJ2-5; D gene: TRBD2; CDR3 DNA: TGTGCCAGCAGCTTCCTGGGGGGGACTAGCGGGAGAGGAGAGACCCAGTACTTC; CDR3 protein: CASSFLGGTSGRGETQYF
V gene: TRBV2; clone size: .; J gene: TRBJ2-1; D gene: .; CDR3 DNA: TGTGCCAGCAGTGAAGCACAGAGCTCCTACAATGAGCAGTTCTTC; CDR3 protein: CASSEAQSSYNEQFF
V gene: TRBV7-2; clone size: few; J gene: TRBJ2-2; D gene: .; CDR3 DNA: TGTGCCAGCAGCTTAGCTCCCTTTCAGGGTCGGGTTATGCCCGGGGAGCTGTTTTTT; CDR3 protein: CASSLAPFQGRVMPGELFF
V gene: TRBV5-1; clone size: .; J gene: TRBJ1-1; D gene: TRBD1; CDR3 DNA: TGCGCCAGCAGCCCCCCTGACAGGGACGTCGCTGAAGCTTTCTTT; CDR3 protein: CASSPPDRDVAEAFF
V gene: TRBV5-1; clone size: .; J gene: TRBJ2-2; D gene: TRBD1; CDR3 DNA: TGCGCCAGCAGCTTGGGGCCCAGGACAGGCAACACCGGGGAGCTGTTTTTT; CDR3 protein: CASSLGPRTGNTGELFF
V gene: TRBV18; clone size: few; J gene: TRBJ2-6; D gene: TRBD2; CDR3 DNA: TGTGCCAGCTCACCACTAGCGGGAAAGTCGGCCAACGTCCTGACTTTC; CDR3 protein: CASSPLAGKSANVLTF
V gene: TRBV7-9; clone size: few; J gene: TRBJ1-4; D gene: TRBD1; CDR3 DNA: TGTGCCAGCAGCCGAACAGGGGTTACTAATGAAAAACTGTTTTTT; CDR3 protein: CASSRTGVTNEKLFF
V gene: TRBV28; clone size: few; J gene: TRBJ2-1; D gene: .; CDR3 DNA: TGTGCCAGCAGTTTCCCCCAGGGCCAATCCTACAATGAGCAGTTCTTC; CDR3 protein: CASSFPQGQSYNEQFF
V gene: TRBV6-9; clone size: .; J gene: TRBJ2-7; D gene: .; CDR3 DNA: TGTGCCAGCAGGAGCGAGGTCTTCAACGAGCAGTACTTC; CDR3 protein: CASRSEVFNEQYF
V gene: TRBV11-2; clone size: .; J gene: TRBJ2-6; D gene: TRBD2; CDR3 DNA: TGTGCCAGCAGCTTGGGGAGGGCTGGGGCCAACGTCCTGACTTTC; CDR3 protein: CASSLGRAGANVLTF
V gene: TRBV18; clone size: few; J gene: TRBJ2-5; D gene: TRBD1; CDR3 DNA: TGTGCCAGCTCACCACCTGGGACAGGCGGGGAGACCCAGTACTTC; CDR3 protein: CASSPPGTGGETQYF
V gene: TRBV29-1; clone size: .; J gene: TRBJ1-1; D gene: .; CDR3 DNA: TGCAGCGTTTGGAGGAACACTGAAGCTTTCTTT; CDR3 protein: CSVWRNTEAFF
V gene: TRBV4-2; clone size: .; J gene: TRBJ2-2; D gene: .; CDR3 DNA: TGTGCCAGCAGCCAAGAGGGGAGCGCGAACACCGGGGAGCTGTTTTTT; CDR3 protein: CASSQEGSANTGELFF
V gene: TRBV19; clone size: few; J gene: TRBJ2-5; D gene: TRBD1; CDR3 DNA: TGTGCCAGTAGTAGGACAGGGATCGAGACCCAGTACTTC; CDR3 protein: CASSRTGIETQYF
V gene: TRBV6-4; clone size: .; J gene: TRBJ1-2; D gene: .; CDR3 DNA: TGTGCCAGCAGGCCTGGCGGGGGCTCTGGCTACACCTTC; CDR3 protein: CASRPGGGSGYTF
V gene: TRBV18; clone size: few; J gene: TRBJ1-5; D gene: .; CDR3 DNA: TGTGCCAGCTCACCACGGGCAGGGGACGGCAATCAGCCCCAGCATTTT; CDR3 protein: CASSPRAGDGNQPQHF
V gene: TRBV15; clone size: .; J gene: TRBJ1-1; D gene: TRBD1; CDR3 DNA: TGTGCTACCAGCAGAGGGGGGACAGCAAACACTGAAGCTTTCTTT; CDR3 protein: CATSRGGTANTEAFF
V gene: TRBV20-1; clone size: .; J gene: TRBJ2-7; D gene: .; CDR3 DNA: TGCAGTGCTGGCCACTCCTACGAGCAGTACTTC; CDR3 protein: CSAGHSYEQYF
V gene: TRBV15; clone size: .; J gene: TRBJ2-6; D gene: .; CDR3 DNA: TGTGCCACCAGCAGAGATCCCATCTCTGGGGCCAACGTCCTGACTTTC; CDR3 protein: CATSRDPISGANVLTF
V gene: TRBV4-1; clone size: few; J gene: TRBJ1-1; D gene: .; CDR3 DNA: TGCGCCAGCAGCCAAGTGGGGGGAGCAGCTTTCTTT; CDR3 protein: CASSQVGGAAFF
V gene: TRBV9; clone size: .; J gene: TRBJ2-1; D gene: TRBD1; CDR3 DNA: TGTGCCAGCAGCGCATTGGACAGGGCTATCGTCAATGAGCAGTTCTTC; CDR3 protein: CASSALDRAIVNEQFF
V gene: TRBV2; clone size: few; J gene: TRBJ2-7; D gene: .; CDR3 DNA: TGTGCCAGCTCCCCGCAGGGCTACGAGCAGTACTTC; CDR3 protein: CASSPQGYEQYF
V gene: TRBV25-1; clone size: few; J gene: TRBJ1-1; D gene: TRBD1; CDR3 DNA: TGTGCCAGCAGTGAATTCGGGACAGCTCTGGGCACTGAAGCTTTCTTT; CDR3 protein: CASSEFGTALGTEAFF
V gene: TRBV27; clone size: few; J gene: TRBJ2-4; D gene: TRBD2; CDR3 DNA: TGTGCCAGCAGTTTGACTAGCGGGCTCCTAGCCAAAAACATTCAGTACTTC; CDR3 protein: CASSLTSGLLAKNIQYF
V gene: TRBV18; clone size: few; J gene: TRBJ2-7; D gene: TRBD2; CDR3 DNA: TGTGCCAGCTCACCACCTGGGACTAGCGGCTCCTACGAGCAGTACTTC; CDR3 protein: CASSPPGTSGSYEQYF
V gene: TRBV30; clone size: .; J gene: TRBJ2-1; D gene: .; CDR3 DNA: TGTGCCTGGAGTGTACGGGGGAATGAGCAGTTCTTC; CDR3 protein: CAWSVRGNEQFF
V gene: TRBV18; clone size: .; J gene: TRBJ2-7; D gene: TRBD1; CDR3 DNA: TGTGCCAGCTCACCACCGACAGGGGACTACGAGCAGTACTTC; CDR3 protein: CASSPPTGDYEQYF
V gene: TRBV7-9; clone size: .; J gene: TRBJ2-4; D gene: .; CDR3 DNA: TGTGCCAGCAGCCCACAGGCGAACATTCAGTACTTC; CDR3 protein: CASSPQANIQYF